The 9 T cell receptor beta chains below all came from one sample that was sequenced in a study of OX40 agonist ivuxolimab in advanced cancers. Libraries were prepared by immunoSEQ multiplex PCR; TCRdb keeps only in-frame clonotypes and omits some of them. Of about 32,000 clones listed, 88% are singletons. Material: CD4+ or CD8+ T cells sorted from blood, obtained in a trial of the OX40 agonist ivuxolimab. All receptors come from an adult with an advanced solid tumor such as melanoma, head and neck, liver or kidney cancer.

V usage is TRBV4-1 and J usage is TRBJ2-1; D might be TRBD1 or TRBD2, each matching 5 bases. The V end lost 0 bases, the J end lost 8 bases, and 11 bases lay between the germline ends. The germline CDR1 and CDR2 sequences are MGHRA and YSYEKL. This CDR3 has 14 amino acids. CDR3 sequence: CASSQDPMGDEQFF. CDR3 bases: TGCGCCAGCAGCCAAGACCCCATGGGGGATGAGCAGTTCTTC.

The chain has TRBV28 and TRBJ2-3; 7 bases are shared with TRBD2. The germline V gene has CDR1 MDHEN and CDR2 SYDVKM. The CDR3 runs 15 residues. Germline trimming cut 7 bases from V and 0 bases from J; bases unmatched to any gene: 7. The CDR3 nucleotides are TGTGCCAGCAAAAGCGGGGCTACTAGCACAGATACGCAGTATTTT. Amino acids: CASKSGATSTDTQYF.

The genes are TRBV30 and TRBJ2-4; D perhaps matches TRBD2 (6 bases). The CDR3 covers 14 residues. The germline V and J ends were trimmed by 3 bases and 8 bases, with 17 bases remaining between them. From germline, CDR1 is GTSNPN and CDR2 SVGIG (reference sequence). CDR3 DNA: TGTGCCTGGAGCGACGGGGGTAATATTGACATTCAGTACTTC. Protein product: CAWSDGGNIDIQYF.

This sequence joins TRBV21-1 and TRBJ1-5. TRBV21-1 is noted as a pseudogene. This CDR3 has 15 residues. CDR3 sequence: CASSTGREGNQPQHF. Written as DNA, the CDR3 is TGTGCCAGCAGCACAGGACGGGAGGGCAATCAGCCCCAGCATTTT.

A word on this clone: A far larger clone is one base from this, pointing to a likely read error. The same CDR3 arises from other DNA sequences in this sample as well. This CDR3 is CASSQEPGLNQPQHF. DNA for the CDR3: TGTGCCAGCAGCCAAGAGCCGGGGCTGAATCAGCCCCAGCATTTT. The chain carries TRBV7-9 and TRBJ1-5; D is perhaps TRBD1 (5 bases). The V end was cut by 5 bases, the J end by 4 bases, with 15 bases between. The CDR3 is 15 amino acids. CDR1 SEHNR and CDR2 FQNEAQ come from the germline V gene (reference sequence).

This clone was picked up a small number of times. The V gene is TRBV9, the J gene TRBJ1-4; 9 bases are shared with TRBD1. Germline V gene lookup returns CDR1 SGDLS and CDR2 YYNGEE. This CDR3 comprises 16 residues. V shed 3 bases and J 2 bases; nucleotides not matched to a gene: 5. The CDR3: CASSEKQGATNEKLFF. The CDR3 coding sequence is TGTGCCAGCAGCGAGAAACAGGGGGCGACTAATGAAAAACTGTTTTTT. Variable domain in full (rest from reference TRBV9 and TRBJ1-4): DSGVTQTPKHLITATGQRVTLRCSPRSGDLSVYWYQQSLDQGLQFLIQYYNGEERAKGNILERFSAQQFPDLHSELNLSSLELGDSALYFCASSEKQGATNEKLFFGSGTQLSVL.

The chain uses TRBV7-8 and TRBJ1-1; no clear D. The germline gives CDR1 SGHVS, CDR2 FQNEAQ. The CDR3 extends over 14 amino acids. Trimming left V 1 base short and J 0 bases short, with 6 bases between. The CDR3 spells CASSLGGLNTEAFF. CDR3 in DNA: TGTGCCAGCAGCTTAGGCGGGCTGAACACTGAAGCTTTCTTT.

This chain links TRBV14 with TRBJ2-7; D is unclear. Germline V gene sequence: CDR1 SGHDN, CDR2 FVKESK. The CDR3 sequence is 13 residues long. The V end was cut by 0 bases, the J end by 3 bases, with 6 bases between. In DNA form, the CDR3 reads TGTGCCAGCAGCCAAGATTTTGGCTACGAGCAGTACTTC. Translated, it gives CASSQDFGYEQYF. The full variable domain, its missing parts supplied by reference TRBV14 and TRBJ2-7, is EAGVTQFPSHSVIEKGQTVTLRCDPISGHDNLYWYRRVMGKEIKFLLHFVKESKQDESGMPNNRFLAERTGGTYSTLKVQPAELEDSGVYFCASSQDFGYEQYFGPGTRLTVT.

The chain is built from TRBV30 and TRBJ2-5, with TRBD1 as a possible D gene (6 bases). Germline assignment: CDR1 GTSNPN and CDR2 SVGIG (reference sequence). This CDR3 is 14 amino acids long. Trimming removed 3 bases at V and 1 base at J, with 12 bases between. The CDR3 here is CAWRGAATQETQYF. The CDR3, as DNA: TGTGCCTGGAGGGGGGCGGCTACCCAAGAGACCCAGTACTTC.